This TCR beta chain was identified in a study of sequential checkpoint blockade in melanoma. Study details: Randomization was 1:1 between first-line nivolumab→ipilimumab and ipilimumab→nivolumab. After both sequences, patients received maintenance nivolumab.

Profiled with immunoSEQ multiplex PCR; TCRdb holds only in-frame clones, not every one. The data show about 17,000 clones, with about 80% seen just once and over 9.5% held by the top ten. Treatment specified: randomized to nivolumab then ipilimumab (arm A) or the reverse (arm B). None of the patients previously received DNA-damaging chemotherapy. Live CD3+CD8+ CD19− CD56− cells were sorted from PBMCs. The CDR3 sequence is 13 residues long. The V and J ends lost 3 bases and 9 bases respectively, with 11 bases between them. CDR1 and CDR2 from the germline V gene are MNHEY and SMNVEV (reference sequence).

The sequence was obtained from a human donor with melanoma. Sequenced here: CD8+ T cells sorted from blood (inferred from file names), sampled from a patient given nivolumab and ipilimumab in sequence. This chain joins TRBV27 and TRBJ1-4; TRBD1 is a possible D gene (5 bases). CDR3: CASSFRAGQKLFF. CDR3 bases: TGTGCCAGCAGTTTCAGGGCCGGTCAAAAACTGTTTTTT. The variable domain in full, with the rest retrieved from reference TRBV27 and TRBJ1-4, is EAQVTQNPRYLITVTGKKLTVTCSQNMNHEYMSWYRQDPGLGLRQIYYSMNVEVTDKGDVPEGYKVSRKEKRNFPLILESPSPNQTSLYFCASSFRAGQKLFFGSGTQLSVL.